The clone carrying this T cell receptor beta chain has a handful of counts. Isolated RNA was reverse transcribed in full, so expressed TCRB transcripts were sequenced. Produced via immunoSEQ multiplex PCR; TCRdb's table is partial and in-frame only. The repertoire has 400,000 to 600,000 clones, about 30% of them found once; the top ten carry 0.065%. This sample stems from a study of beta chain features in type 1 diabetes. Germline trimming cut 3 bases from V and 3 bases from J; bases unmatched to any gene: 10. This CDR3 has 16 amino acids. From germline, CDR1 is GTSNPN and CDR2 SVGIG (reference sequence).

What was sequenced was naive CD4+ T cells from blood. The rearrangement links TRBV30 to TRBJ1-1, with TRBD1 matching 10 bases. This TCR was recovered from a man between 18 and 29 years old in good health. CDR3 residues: CAWRDRGVVRDTEAFF. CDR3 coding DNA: TGTGCCTGGAGGGACAGGGGGGTCGTACGGGACACTGAAGCTTTCTTT.